The subject of this entry is one TCR beta chain. The germline CDR1 and CDR2 sequences are SGHAT and FQNNGV. This CDR3 spans 13 amino acids. Trimming took off 3 bases at V and 8 bases at J, with 13 bases between the two ends. Assay used: immunoSEQ multiplex PCR; TCRdb lists only in-frame clones, some missing. The sample contains approximately 200,000 clones, around nine tenths of which appear only once. This record comes from a study of blood T cell repertoires in COVID-19. Study-wide background: PBMCs, B-cell-depleted T cells, or T cells were the source of the cDNA or gDNA that made up the material.

Residents of under 25 US areas, aged about 18 to 89 years, made up the participants. Donors were grouped by their self-reported clinical history. In Cohort 3, a recovered donor had either two negative PCRs, clearance, or symptom resolution. The clonotype originates from a man younger than 40 who had recovered from COVID-19. This chain links TRBV11-2 with TRBJ1-2; a possible D gene is TRBD1 (6 bases). Sequencing used PBMCs or T cells enriched from blood (not recorded which). This chain's CDR3 is CASSFGGGGGYTF. As DNA, the CDR3 is TGTGCCAGCAGCTTCGGGGGGGGCGGCGGCTACACCTTC.